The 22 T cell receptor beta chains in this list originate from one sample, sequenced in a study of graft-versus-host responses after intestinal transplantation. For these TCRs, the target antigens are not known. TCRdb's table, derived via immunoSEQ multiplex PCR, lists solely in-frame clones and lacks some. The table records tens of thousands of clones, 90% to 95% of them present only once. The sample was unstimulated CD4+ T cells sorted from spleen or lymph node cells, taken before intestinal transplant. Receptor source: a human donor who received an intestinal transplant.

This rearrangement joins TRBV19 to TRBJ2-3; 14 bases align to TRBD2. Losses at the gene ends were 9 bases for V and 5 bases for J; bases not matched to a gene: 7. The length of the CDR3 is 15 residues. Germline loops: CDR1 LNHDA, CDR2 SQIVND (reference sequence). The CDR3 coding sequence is TGTGCCAGCAGACTAGCGGGGGGGGTTTTAGATACGCAGTATTTT. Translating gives CASRLAGGVLDTQYF. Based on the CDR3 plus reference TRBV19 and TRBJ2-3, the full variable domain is DGGITQSPKYLFRKEGQNVTLSCEQNLNHDAMYWYRQDPGQGLRLIYYSQIVNDFQKGDIAEGYSVSREKKESFPLTVTSAQKNPTAFYLCASRLAGGVLDTQYFGPGTRLTVL.

CDR3 sequence reads: CASSLEGHSNYGYTF. In DNA form, the CDR3 reads TGCGCCAGCAGCTTGGAGGGACACTCTAACTATGGCTACACCTTC. The rearrangement uses TRBV5-1 and TRBJ1-2, with a possible D match to TRBD1 (6 bases). The CDR3 consists of 15 residues. With 0 bases removed from V and 0 bases from J, the gap between germline ends came to 9 bases. Germline loops: CDR1 SGHRS, CDR2 YFSETQ. Based on the CDR3 plus reference TRBV5-1 and TRBJ1-2, the full variable domain is KAGVTQTPRYLIKTRGQQVTLSCSPISGHRSVSWYQQTPGQGLQFLFEYFSETQRNKGNFPGRFSGRQFSNSRSEMNVSTLELGDSALYLCASSLEGHSNYGYTFGSGTRLTVV.

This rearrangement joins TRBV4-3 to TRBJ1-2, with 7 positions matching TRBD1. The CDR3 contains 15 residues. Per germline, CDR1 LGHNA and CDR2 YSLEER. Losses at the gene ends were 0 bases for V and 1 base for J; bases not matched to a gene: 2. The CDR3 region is CASSQETGHNYGYTF. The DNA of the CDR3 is TGCGCCAGCAGCCAAGAGACAGGGCATAACTATGGCTACACCTTC.

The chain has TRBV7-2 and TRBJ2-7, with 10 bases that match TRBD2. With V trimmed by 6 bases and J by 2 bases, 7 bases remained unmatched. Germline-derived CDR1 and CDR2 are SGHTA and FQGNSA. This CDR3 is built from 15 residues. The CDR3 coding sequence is TGTGCCAGCAGTAAGAGCGGGGGGGACACCTACGAGCAGTACTTC. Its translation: CASSKSGGDTYEQYF.

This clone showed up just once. CDR3 sequence: CASSINTGGWNTEAFF. The CDR3 region has the DNA TGTGCCAGTAGTATTAATACAGGGGGCTGGAACACTGAAGCTTTCTTT. The genes are TRBV19 and TRBJ1-1; 9 positions agree with TRBD1. The CDR3 is 16 amino acids. Germline V gene lookup returns CDR1 LNHDA and CDR2 SQIVND (reference sequence). J gave up 1 base and V 3 bases, and 6 bases lay outside the gene matches.

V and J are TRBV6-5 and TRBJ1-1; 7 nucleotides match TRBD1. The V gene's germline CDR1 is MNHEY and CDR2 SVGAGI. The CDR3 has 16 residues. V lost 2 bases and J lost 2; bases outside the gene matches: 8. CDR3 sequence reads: CASSYRGLRGNTEAFF. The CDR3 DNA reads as TGTGCCAGCAGTTACAGGGGGCTGAGAGGAAACACTGAAGCTTTCTTT.

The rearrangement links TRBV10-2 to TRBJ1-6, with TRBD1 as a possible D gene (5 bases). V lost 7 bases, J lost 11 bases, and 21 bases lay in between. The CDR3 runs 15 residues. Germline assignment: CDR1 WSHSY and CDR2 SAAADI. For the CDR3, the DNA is TGCGCCAGCATGGCCCCAGGGATCTCATGGGCACCCCTCCACTTT. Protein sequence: CASMAPGISWAPLHF.

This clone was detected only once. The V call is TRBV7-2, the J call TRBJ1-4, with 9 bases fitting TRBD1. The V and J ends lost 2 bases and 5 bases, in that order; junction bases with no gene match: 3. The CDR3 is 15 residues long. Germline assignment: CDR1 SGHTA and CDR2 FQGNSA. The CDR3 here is CASSLLGQGNEKLFF. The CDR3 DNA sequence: TGTGCCAGCAGCTTACTTGGACAGGGGAATGAAAAACTGTTTTTT.

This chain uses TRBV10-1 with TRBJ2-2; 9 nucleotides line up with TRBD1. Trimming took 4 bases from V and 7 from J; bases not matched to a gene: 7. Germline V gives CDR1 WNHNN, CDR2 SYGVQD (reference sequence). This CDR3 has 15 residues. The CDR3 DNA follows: TGCGCCAGCAGTGGCGGACAGGGGTTCGTCGGGGAGCTGTTTTTT. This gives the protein CASSGGQGFVGELFF.

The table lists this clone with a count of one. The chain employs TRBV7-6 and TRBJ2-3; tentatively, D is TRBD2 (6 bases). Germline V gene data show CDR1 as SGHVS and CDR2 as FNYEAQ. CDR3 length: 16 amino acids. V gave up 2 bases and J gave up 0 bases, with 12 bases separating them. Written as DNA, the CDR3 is TGTGCCAGCAGCTTAAATCGGGCGGGAAGCACAGATACGCAGTATTTT. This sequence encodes CASSLNRAGSTDTQYF.

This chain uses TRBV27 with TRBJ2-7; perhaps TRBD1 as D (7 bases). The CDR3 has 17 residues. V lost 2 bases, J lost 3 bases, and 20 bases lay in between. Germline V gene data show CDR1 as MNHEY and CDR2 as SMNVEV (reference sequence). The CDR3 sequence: CASSLRAGGTPVYEQYF. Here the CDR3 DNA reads TGTGCCAGCAGTTTACGGGCAGGGGGGACCCCCGTCTACGAGCAGTACTTC.

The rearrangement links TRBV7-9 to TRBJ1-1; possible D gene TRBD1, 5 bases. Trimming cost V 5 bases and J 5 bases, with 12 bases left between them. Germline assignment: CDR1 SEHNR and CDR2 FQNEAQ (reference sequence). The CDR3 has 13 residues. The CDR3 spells CASSGGVGTEAFF. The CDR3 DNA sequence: TGTGCCAGCAGCGGGGGGGTTGGAACTGAAGCTTTCTTT.

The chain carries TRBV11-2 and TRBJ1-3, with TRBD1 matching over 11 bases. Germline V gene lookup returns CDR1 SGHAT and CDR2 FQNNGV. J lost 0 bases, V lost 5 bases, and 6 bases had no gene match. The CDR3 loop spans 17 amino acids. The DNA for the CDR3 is TGTGCCAGCAGCCCTTGGACAGGGGGCCTCTCTGGAAACACCATATATTTT. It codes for CASSPWTGGLSGNTIYF.

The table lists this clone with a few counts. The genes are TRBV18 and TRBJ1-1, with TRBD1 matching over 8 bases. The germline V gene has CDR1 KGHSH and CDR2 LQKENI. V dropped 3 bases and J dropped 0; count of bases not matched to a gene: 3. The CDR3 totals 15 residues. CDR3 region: CASSPPDRVNTEAFF. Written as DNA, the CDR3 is TGTGCCAGCTCACCGCCGGACAGGGTGAACACTGAAGCTTTCTTT.

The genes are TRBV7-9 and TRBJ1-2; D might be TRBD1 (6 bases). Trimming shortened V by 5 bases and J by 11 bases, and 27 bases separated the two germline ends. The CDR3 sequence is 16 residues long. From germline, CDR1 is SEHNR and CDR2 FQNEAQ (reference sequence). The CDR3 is CASSRYGGGATRGYTF. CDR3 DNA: TGTGCCAGCAGCCGATACGGTGGGGGGGCTACTAGAGGGTACACCTTC.

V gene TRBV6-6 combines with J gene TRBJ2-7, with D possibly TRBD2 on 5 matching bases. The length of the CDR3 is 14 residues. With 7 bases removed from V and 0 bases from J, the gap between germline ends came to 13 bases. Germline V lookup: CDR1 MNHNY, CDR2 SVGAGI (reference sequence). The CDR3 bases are TGTGCCAGCAAGGAGGATACCCACTCCTACGAGCAGTACTTC. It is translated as CASKEDTHSYEQYF.

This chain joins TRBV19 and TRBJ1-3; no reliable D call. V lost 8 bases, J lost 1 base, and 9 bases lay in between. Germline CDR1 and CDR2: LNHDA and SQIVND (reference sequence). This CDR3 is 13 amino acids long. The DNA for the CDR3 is TGTGCCAGTCGACGGACTTCTGGAAACACCATATATTTT. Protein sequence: CASRRTSGNTIYF. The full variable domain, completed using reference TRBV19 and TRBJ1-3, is DGGITQSPKYLFRKEGQNVTLSCEQNLNHDAMYWYRQDPGQGLRLIYYSQIVNDFQKGDIAEGYSVSREKKESFPLTVTSAQKNPTAFYLCASRRTSGNTIYFGEGSWLTVV.

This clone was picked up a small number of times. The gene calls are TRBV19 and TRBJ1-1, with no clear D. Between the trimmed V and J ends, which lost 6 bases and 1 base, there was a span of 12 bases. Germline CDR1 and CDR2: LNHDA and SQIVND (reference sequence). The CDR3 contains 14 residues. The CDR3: CASRDPGRNTEAFF. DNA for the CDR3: TGTGCCAGTAGGGATCCGGGGAGGAACACTGAAGCTTTCTTT.

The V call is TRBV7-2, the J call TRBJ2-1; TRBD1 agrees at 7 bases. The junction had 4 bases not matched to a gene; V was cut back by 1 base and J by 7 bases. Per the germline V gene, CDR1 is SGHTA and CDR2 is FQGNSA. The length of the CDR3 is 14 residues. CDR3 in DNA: TGTGCCAGCAGCTTAGAATGGGGACAGAATGAGCAGTTCTTC. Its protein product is CASSLEWGQNEQFF.

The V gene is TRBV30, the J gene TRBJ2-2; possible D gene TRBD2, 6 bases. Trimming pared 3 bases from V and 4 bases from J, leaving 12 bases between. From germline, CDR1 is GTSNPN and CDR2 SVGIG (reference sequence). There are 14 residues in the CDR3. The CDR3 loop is CAWSGLLPTGELFF. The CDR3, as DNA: TGTGCCTGGAGCGGACTACTCCCCACCGGGGAGCTGTTTTTT.

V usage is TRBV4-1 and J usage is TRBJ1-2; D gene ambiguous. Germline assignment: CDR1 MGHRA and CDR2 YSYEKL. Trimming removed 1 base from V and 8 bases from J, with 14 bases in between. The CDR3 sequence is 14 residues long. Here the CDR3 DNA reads TGCGCCAGCAGCCAAGGGCTGGTTCGGGAAGGCTACACCTTC. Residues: CASSQGLVREGYTF.

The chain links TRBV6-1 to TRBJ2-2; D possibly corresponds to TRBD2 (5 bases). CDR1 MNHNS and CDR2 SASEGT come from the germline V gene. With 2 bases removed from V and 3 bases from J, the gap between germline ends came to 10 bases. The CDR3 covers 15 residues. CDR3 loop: CASSERGSYTGELFF. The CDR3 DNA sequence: TGTGCCAGCAGTGAACGAGGGTCTTACACCGGGGAGCTGTTTTTT.